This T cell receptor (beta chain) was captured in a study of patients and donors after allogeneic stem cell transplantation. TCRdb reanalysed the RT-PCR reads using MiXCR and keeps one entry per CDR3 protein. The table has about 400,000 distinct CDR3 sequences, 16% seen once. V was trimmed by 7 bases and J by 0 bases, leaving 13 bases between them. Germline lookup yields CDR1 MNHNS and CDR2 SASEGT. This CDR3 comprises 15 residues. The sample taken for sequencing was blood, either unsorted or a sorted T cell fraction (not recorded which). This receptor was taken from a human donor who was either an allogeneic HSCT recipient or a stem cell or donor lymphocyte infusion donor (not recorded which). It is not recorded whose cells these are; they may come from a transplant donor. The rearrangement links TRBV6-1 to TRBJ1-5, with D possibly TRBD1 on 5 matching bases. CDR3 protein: CASTLFDSSNQPQHF. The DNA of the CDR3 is TGTGCCAGCACTTTATTCGACAGTAGCAATCAGCCCCAGCATTTT.